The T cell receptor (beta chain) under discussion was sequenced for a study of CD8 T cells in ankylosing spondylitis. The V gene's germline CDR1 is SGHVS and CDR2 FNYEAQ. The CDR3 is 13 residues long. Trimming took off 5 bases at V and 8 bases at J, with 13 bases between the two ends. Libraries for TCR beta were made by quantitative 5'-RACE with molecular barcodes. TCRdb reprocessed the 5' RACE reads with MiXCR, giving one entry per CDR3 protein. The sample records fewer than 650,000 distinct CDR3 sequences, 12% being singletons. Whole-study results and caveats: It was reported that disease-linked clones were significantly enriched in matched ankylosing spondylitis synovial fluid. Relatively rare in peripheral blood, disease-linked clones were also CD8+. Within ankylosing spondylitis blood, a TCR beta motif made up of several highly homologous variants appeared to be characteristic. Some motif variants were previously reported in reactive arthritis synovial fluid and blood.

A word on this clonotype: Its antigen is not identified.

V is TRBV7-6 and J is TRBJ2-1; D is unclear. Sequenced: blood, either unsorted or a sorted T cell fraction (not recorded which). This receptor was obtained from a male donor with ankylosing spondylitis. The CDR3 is CASSDAPGYEQFF. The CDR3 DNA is TGTGCCAGCAGCGACGCCCCCGGTTATGAGCAGTTCTTC.